This T cell receptor (beta chain) was obtained from a study of CXCR3-negative and CXCR3-positive naive CD8 T cells. Study outcomes and limitations: The study found comparably high diversity in both naive subsets and much lower diversity in memory CD8+ cells. CXCR3-negative naive cells had less hydrophobic TRB CDR3s than did CXCR3-positive naive cells. The authors found comparable surface CD5 between naive subsets and inferred TCR strength from TRB CDR3 properties.

This CDR3 is 12 amino acids long. CDR1 and CDR2 from the germline V gene are SQVTM and ANQGSEA. The sorter processed each CD8+ T cell subset in triplicate at 250,000 to 300,000 cells apiece. Naive CD8+ T cells carried a CD45RO-CCR7+CD27+CD95- phenotype. The TRB libraries of cDNA were built by UMI-labeled 5' RACE. TCRdb processed the 5' RACE reads again and assigns one entry to each CDR3 protein, with no DNA. The table for this sample gives 5,000 to 7,000 distinct CDR3 sequences. Of note for this clonotype: Antigen specificity is unknown.

This sequence was found in a human donor in good health. Some clones in this sample may be carry-over from other donors' samples. The sequencing sample was made of naive CXCR3+ CD8+ T cells from blood. Subset denoted: CD45RO-CCR7+CD27+CD95- naive CD8+ T cells expressing CXCR3 (TNR3+). The gene calls are TRBV29-1 and TRBJ2-7; lacking DNA, the TRBD2 call made by TCRdb goes unchecked. The chain's CDR3 is CSVAWGDYEQYF.